The sequence of this T cell receptor (beta chain) was determined in a study of early T cells in non-severe SARS-CoV-2 infection (dated by TCRdb to about 2021). About the investigation overall: Because TCR sequencing was done on bulk RNA from unsorted whole blood, the alpha and beta chains could not be paired. What the research found in general, with its limitations: VDJdb matching was skewed toward anti-spike CD8 responses, so virus-specific expansions were likely underestimated and private and CD4 specificities were missed.

This clonotype has at least ten counts. Its target antigen remains unknown. The sample holds no much larger clone one base away, and base qualities are not on file. Looking up the germline V gene (reference sequence) yields CDR1 MNHEY and CDR2 SMNVEV. Measured from the cysteine to the phenylalanine, the CDR3 is 13 residues long. Only the CDR3 part of the read is kept: 39 bases, read in frame from the first base. V is cut by 8 bases and J by 9 bases, and the space between the germline ends is 14 bases. Library creation used 5' RACE. Data came from a NextSeq 500. The TCR library protocol attached unique molecular identifiers to individual cDNA molecules to correct for sequencing error and PCR bias. TCR alpha and beta chains were both sequenced, and the abundances of alpha and beta sequences in each sample were closely correlated with each other. The source study handled its data this way. Decombinator V4 was used to perform V gene, J gene and CDR3 annotation of TCR sequences. TCRs were defined as expanded if a significant change between any two time points was detected under a Poisson model with p below 0.0001. TCR abundances were normalised to the total number of TCRs sequenced in each sample and reported as counts per million. TRAV1-2 paired with TRAJ12, TRAJ20 or TRAJ33 defined MAIT TCRs, while TRAV10 paired with TRAJ18 defined iNKT TCRs. VDJdb, accessed on 1 November 2021, was searched for TCRs annotated for CMV, EBV and SARS-CoV-2, and TCRs annotated for more than one antigen were excluded. TCRdb redid the processing of the public reads, applying fastp at Q25 and MiXCR, and retained in-frame beta chains. Each entry merges the rows of one CDR3 protein and shows their most common DNA and genes. These V and J calls derive from TCRdb rather than the authors' analysis. The sample profile shows around 30,000 distinct CDR3 sequences; roughly 6% of them were found once. Clones ranked in the top ten supply almost 25% of the sample.

This was a case-control study nested in a cohort of healthcare workers in London, UK, who had nasopharyngeal swab PCR tests and blood samples taken every week. Healthcare workers were recruited between 23 and 31 March 2020, during the week of the UK lockdown, and were followed weekly for up to about 16 weeks. The chain joins TRBV27 to TRBJ1-6; matching of 5 bases hints at TRBD1 as the D gene. This TCR was sampled from an adult who was a healthcare worker with PCR-confirmed SARS-CoV-2 infection or an uninfected control (not recorded which). The material sequenced was whole blood. The CDR3 protein is CASAESRGSPLHF. In nucleotide form, the sequence is TGTGCCAGCGCCGAGTCGAGGGGTTCACCCCTCCACTTT.